The T cell receptor beta chain under discussion was sequenced for a study of blood T cell repertoires in COVID-19. Study context: Researchers got acute and convalescent COVID-19 samples from the United States, Italy and Spain.

As handled by the study authors: Reference gene primer amplification yielded estimated nucleated cell counts. TCRdb's copy holds only in-frame clones and misses some; the assay was immunoSEQ multiplex PCR. V and J calls and clone size are those listed in that table; D and trimming were worked out from the DNA. The sample contains approximately 110,000 clones, approximately 76% of which appear only once. The CDR3 has 15 amino acids. V was pared by 3 bases and J by 1 base, with 12 bases between. CDR1 is MDHEN, CDR2 SYDVKM, per germline. This clonotype was sampled from a woman in her 70s with acute or convalescent COVID-19. This chain uses TRBV28 with TRBJ1-1; D remains ambiguous. The sequenced sample was peripheral blood. This CDR3 is CASSFYRVGNTEAFF. The CDR3 nucleotides read TGTGCCAGCAGTTTTTATCGGGTGGGGAACACTGAAGCTTTCTTT.